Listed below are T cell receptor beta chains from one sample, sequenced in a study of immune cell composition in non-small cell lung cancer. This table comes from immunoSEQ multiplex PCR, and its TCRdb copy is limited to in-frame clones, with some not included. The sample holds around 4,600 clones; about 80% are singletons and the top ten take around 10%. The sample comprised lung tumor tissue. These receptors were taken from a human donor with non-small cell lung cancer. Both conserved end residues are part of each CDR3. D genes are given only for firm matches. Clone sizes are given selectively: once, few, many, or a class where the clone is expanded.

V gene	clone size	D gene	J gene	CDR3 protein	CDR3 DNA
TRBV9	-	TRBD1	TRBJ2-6	CASSTTGGPGANVLTF	TGTGCCAGCAGCACAACAGGGGGTCCTGGGGCCAACGTCCTGACTTTC
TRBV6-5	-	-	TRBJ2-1	CASGPLDSNEQFF	TGTGCCAGCGGTCCGCTGGACAGCAATGAGCAGTTCTTC
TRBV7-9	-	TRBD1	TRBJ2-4	CASSRDDRGLAKNIQYF	TGTGCCAGCAGCCGAGACGACAGGGGCCTAGCCAAAAACATTCAGTACTTC
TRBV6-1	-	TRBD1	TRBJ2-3	CASTEGGDRGDTQYF	TGTGCCAGCACCGAAGGGGGAGACAGGGGAGATACGCAGTATTTT
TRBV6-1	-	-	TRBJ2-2	CASAEQGNTGELFF	TGTGCCAGCGCTGAACAGGGTAACACCGGGGAGCTGTTTTTT
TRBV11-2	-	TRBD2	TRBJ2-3	CASTSGGGGPNF	TGTGCCAGCACCTCCGGCGGGGGGGGTCCCAATTTT
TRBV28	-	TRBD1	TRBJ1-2	CASSPDRTNYGYTF	TGTGCCAGCAGTCCGGACAGGACTAACTATGGCTACACCTTC
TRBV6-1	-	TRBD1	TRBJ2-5	CASGKDRNQETQYF	TGTGCCAGCGGAAAGGACAGGAATCAAGAGACCCAGTACTTC
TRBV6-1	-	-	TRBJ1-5	CASSESFGDNQPQHF	TGTGCCAGCAGTGAATCATTTGGAGATAATCAGCCCCAGCATTTT
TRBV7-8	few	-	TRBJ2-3	CASSSRLGTADTQYF	TGTGCCAGCAGCTCCCGGCTAGGAACCGCAGATACGCAGTATTTT
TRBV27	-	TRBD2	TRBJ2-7	CASSSGLAGQQYF	TGTGCCAGCAGTTCAGGACTAGCGGGACAGCAGTACTTC
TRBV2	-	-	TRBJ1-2	CASSPTRGYTF	TGTGCCAGCAGTCCCACGCGGGGCTACACCTTC
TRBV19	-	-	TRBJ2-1	CASSIIPSGTGEQFF	TGTGCCAGTAGTATAATCCCTAGCGGGACAGGTGAGCAGTTCTTC
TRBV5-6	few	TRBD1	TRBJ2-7	CASSRDRSYEQYF	TGTGCCAGCAGCCGGGACAGATCCTACGAGCAGTACTTC
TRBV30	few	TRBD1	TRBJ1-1	CAQEGAGTEAFF	TGTGCCCAGGAGGGGGCGGGGACTGAAGCTTTCTTT
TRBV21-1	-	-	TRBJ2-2	CASSPQAGGPGGELFF	TGTGCCAGCAGCCCCCAAGCGGGAGGGCCGGGCGGGGAGCTGTTTTTT
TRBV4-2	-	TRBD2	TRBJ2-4	CASSPGLAGPIVNIQYF	TGTGCCAGCAGCCCGGGACTAGCGGGACCAATTGTGAACATTCAGTACTTC
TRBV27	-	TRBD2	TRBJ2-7	CASSEAGGPKEQYF	TGTGCCAGCAGTGAAGCGGGAGGGCCTAAAGAGCAGTACTTC
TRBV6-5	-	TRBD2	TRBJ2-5	CASSPGLAGETQYF	TGTGCCAGCAGTCCGGGACTAGCGGGAGAGACCCAGTACTTC
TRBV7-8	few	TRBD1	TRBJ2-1	CASSIGGQGIYNEQFF	TGTGCCAGCAGCATCGGAGGACAGGGTATCTACAATGAGCAGTTCTTC
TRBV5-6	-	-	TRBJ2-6	CASSLRVPGANVLTF	TGTGCCAGCAGCTTGCGGGTTCCTGGGGCCAACGTCCTGACTTTC
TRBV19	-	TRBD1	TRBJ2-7	CASSRGTGTYEQYF	TGTGCCAGTAGTAGGGGGACAGGAACCTACGAGCAGTACTTC
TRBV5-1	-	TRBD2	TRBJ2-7	CASRKGLAGGHEQYF	TGCGCCAGCAGGAAAGGACTAGCGGGAGGGCACGAGCAGTACTTC
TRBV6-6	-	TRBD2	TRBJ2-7	CASRLATEQYF	TGTGCCAGCCGACTAGCGACCGAGCAGTACTTC
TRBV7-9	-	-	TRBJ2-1	CASSSSPSRKPYNEQFF	TGTGCCAGCAGCTCTTCGCCTAGCCGGAAACCCTACAATGAGCAGTTCTTC
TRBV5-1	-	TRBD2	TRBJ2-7	CASSRLSSGPYEQYF	TGCGCCAGCAGCCGACTATCTAGCGGGCCCTACGAGCAGTACTTC